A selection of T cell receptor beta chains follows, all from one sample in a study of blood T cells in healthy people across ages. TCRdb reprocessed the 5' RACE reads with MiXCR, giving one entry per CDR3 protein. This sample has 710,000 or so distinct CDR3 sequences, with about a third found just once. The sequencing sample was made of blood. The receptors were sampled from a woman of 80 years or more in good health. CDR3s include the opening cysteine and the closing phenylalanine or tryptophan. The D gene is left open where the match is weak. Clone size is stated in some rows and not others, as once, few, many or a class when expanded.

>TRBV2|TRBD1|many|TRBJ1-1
CASRGQGKTEAFF
TGTGCCAGCAGGGGACAGGGTAAAACTGAAGCTTTCTTT
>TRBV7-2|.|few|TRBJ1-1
CASSLGGQGFAEAFF
TGTGCCAGCAGCTTAGGGGGCCAGGGATTTGCTGAAGCTTTCTTT
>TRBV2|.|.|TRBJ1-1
CASSSDGGVTEAFF
TGTGCCAGCAGTTCGGACGGGGGGGTCACTGAAGCTTTCTTT
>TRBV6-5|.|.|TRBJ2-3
CASSYVSRPTVADTQYF
TGTGCCAGCAGTTACGTATCACGTCCGACCGTTGCAGATACGCAGTATTTT
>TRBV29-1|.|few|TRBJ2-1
CSVDLTTHEVQFF
TGCAGCGTTGACCTCACGACCCACGAAGTGCAGTTCTTC
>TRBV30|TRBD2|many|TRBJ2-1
CAWNPLGGVYNEQFF
TGTGCCTGGAATCCACTTGGGGGGGTTTACAATGAGCAGTTCTTC
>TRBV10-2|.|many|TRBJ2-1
CASSEFGAKNNEQFF
TGCGCCAGCAGTGAGTTTGGGGCCAAAAACAATGAGCAGTTCTTC
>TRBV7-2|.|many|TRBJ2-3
CASSLATLQDTQYF
TGTGCCAGCAGCTTAGCGACCCTGCAGGATACGCAGTATTTT
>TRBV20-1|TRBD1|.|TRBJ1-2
CSARRSGGGYTF
TGCAGTGCTAGACGTTCAGGGGGGGGCTACACCTTC
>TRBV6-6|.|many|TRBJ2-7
CASSYPKGGRTYEQYF
TGTGCCAGCAGTTACCCGAAGGGAGGACGGACCTACGAGCAGTACTTC
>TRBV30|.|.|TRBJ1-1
CAWSPPTGLNTEAFF
TGTGCCTGGAGTCCACCGACAGGACTGAACACTGAAGCTTTCTTT
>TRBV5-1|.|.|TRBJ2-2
CASSYKGAGELFF
TGCGCCAGCAGTTATAAGGGGGCCGGGGAGCTGTTTTTT
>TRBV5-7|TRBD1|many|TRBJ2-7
CASSPTADRGLCEQYF
TGTGCCAGCAGCCCTACTGCGGACAGGGGGCTTTGCGAGCAGTACTTC
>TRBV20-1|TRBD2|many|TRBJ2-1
CSARGVASGGAAEQFF
TGCAGTGCTAGAGGGGTGGCTAGCGGGGGGGCCGCTGAGCAGTTCTTC
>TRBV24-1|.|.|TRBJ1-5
CATSSGSSNQPQHF
TGTGCCACCAGTTCTGGGTCCAGCAATCAGCCCCAGCATTTT
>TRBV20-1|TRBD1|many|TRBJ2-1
CSAPRDRGTYNEQFF
TGCAGTGCTCCCCGGGACAGGGGAACCTACAATGAGCAGTTCTTC
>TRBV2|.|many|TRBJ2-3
CASKPNRAEDTQYF
TGTGCCAGCAAACCCAACAGGGCTGAAGATACGCAGTATTTT
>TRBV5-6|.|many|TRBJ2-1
CASSSSQTIFGYNEQFF
TGTGCCAGCAGCTCTTCCCAGACAATTTTTGGGTACAATGAGCAGTTCTTC
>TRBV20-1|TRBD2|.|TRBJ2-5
CSAGSGGSQETQYF
TGCAGTGCGGGCAGCGGGGGGTCTCAAGAGACCCAGTACTTC
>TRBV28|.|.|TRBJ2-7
CASSSKRRTSYEQYF
TGTGCCAGCAGTTCAAAACGACGAACCTCCTACGAGCAGTACTTC
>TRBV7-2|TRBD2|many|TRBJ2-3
CASSLRSGGGTDTQYF
TGTGCCAGCAGCTTAAGGAGCGGGGGGGGCACAGATACGCAGTATTTT
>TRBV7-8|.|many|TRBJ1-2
CASSLSSGGYGYTF
TGTGCCAGCAGCCTGTCTTCGGGTGGCTATGGCTACACCTTC
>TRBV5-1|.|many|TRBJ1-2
CASSLAWGAVGYTF
TGCGCCAGCAGCTTGGCCTGGGGGGCCGTTGGCTACACCTTC
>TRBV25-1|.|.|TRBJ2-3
CASSEQGTDTQYF
TGTGCCAGCAGTGAACAGGGGACAGATACGCAGTATTTT
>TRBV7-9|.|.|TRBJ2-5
CASSASTQETQYF
TGTGCCAGCAGCGCCTCTACCCAAGAGACCCAGTACTTC
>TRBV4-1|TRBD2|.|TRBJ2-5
CASSLTSGGTQETQYF
TGCGCCAGCAGCCTAACTAGCGGGGGGACCCAAGAGACCCAGTACTTC
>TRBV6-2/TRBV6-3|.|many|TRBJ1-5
CASREPDRGGDQPQHF
TGTGCCAGCAGAGAGCCGGACAGAGGAGGCGATCAGCCCCAGCATTTT
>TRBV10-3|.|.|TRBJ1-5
CVTSGENQPQHF
TGTGTCACCAGTGGAGAAAATCAGCCCCAGCATTTT
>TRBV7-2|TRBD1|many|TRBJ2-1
CASSGRTGLNNEQFF
TGTGCCAGCAGTGGAAGGACAGGACTTAACAATGAGCAGTTCTTC
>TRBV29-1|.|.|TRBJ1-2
CSVEDRVSGYTF
TGCAGCGTTGAAGACCGCGTTTCTGGCTACACCTTC
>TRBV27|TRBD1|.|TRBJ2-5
CASSSGTAEQETQYF
TGTGCCAGCAGTTCGGGGACAGCGGAACAAGAGACCCAGTACTTC
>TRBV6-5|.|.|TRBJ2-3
CASSYAKGSGTDTQYF
TGTGCCAGCAGTTACGCGAAAGGATCTGGCACAGATACGCAGTATTTT
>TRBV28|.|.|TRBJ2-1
CASSLQPEGRNNEQFF
TGTGCCAGCAGTTTACAGCCCGAGGGGCGGAACAATGAGCAGTTCTTC
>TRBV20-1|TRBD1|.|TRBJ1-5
CSASVTGVSNQPQHF
TGCAGTGCTAGTGTTACAGGGGTGAGCAATCAGCCCCAGCATTTT
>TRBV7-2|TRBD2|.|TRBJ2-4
CASSPGTNKNIQYF
TGTGCCAGCAGCCCCGGGACTAACAAAAACATTCAGTACTTC
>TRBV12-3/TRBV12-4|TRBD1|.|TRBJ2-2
CASSSQGTGGNTGELFF
TGTGCCAGCAGTTCGCAAGGGACAGGGGGGAACACCGGGGAGCTGTTTTTT
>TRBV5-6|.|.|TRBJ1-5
CASSRLRGLGNQPQHF
TGTGCCAGCAGCCGTTTAAGGGGGTTGGGCAATCAGCCCCAGCATTTT
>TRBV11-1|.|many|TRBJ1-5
CASSPRIRDQPQHF
TGTGCCAGCAGCCCTCGGATTAGGGATCAGCCCCAGCATTTT
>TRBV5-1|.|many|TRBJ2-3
CASSEVGDRTDTQYF
TGCGCCAGCAGTGAGGTGGGAGATCGCACAGATACGCAGTATTTT
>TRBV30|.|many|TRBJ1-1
CAWSPGGAEAFF
TGTGCCTGGAGTCCGGGGGGGGCGGAAGCTTTCTTT
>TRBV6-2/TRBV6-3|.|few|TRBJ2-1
CASSANDRNEQFF
TGTGCCAGCAGTGCAAACGACCGCAATGAGCAGTTCTTC
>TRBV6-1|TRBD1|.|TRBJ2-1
CASSIRGGQGLYNEQFF
TGTGCCAGCAGTATCAGAGGGGGACAGGGCTTATACAATGAGCAGTTCTTC
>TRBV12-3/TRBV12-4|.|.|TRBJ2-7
CASRIGTSSYEQYF
TGTGCCAGCAGAATCGGGACCAGCTCCTACGAGCAGTACTTC
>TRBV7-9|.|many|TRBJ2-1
CASSFSQSNNEQFF
TGTGCCAGCAGCTTTTCCCAGTCGAACAATGAGCAGTTCTTC